The clone carrying this TCR beta chain was recorded a few times. Its antigen is still unknown. The data were obtained in a study of shared clonotypes between healthy human individuals. About the research overall: Plates per donor: three CD4 naive, three CD4 memory, two CD8 naive, one CD8 memory.

TCRdb's table, derived via immunoSEQ multiplex PCR, lists solely in-frame clones and lacks some. This table holds about 680,000 clones, about 92% found once. Regarding the study as a whole: Rarefaction gave evidence that sorted-subset sequencing remained incomplete despite large depth.

Positive CCR7 selection of CD45RO-negative cells yielded the naive CD8 cells, and terminally differentiated effector memory CD45RA+ cells were excluded. The sequencing sample was made of naive CD8+ T cells sorted from blood. The source is a young man in good health.

The CDR3 DNA reads TGTGCCAGCAGGGTTGACAGGGGATGGGGACAGCCCCAGCATTTT. This codes for CASRVDRGWGQPQHF. The chain combines TRBV6-1 with TRBJ1-5, with 8 bases lining up with TRBD1. This CDR3 comprises 15 residues. Germline V gene data show CDR1 as MNHNS and CDR2 as SASEGT. Losses at the gene ends were 6 bases for V and 7 bases for J; bases not matched to a gene: 11.